Below are 30 T cell receptor beta chains sequenced from a single sample in a study of blood T cell repertoires in COVID-19. Sequencing was performed with immunoSEQ multiplex PCR; in TCRdb, only in-frame clones are kept and a portion is missing. Counted here are about 200,000 clones, 70% to 90% occurring once; the ten biggest clones make up nearly 4.5%. The material sequenced was peripheral blood. The receptors shown here come from a man aged 50 to 60 with acute or convalescent COVID-19.

The rearrangement uses TRBV9 and TRBJ2-5, with TRBD2 matching 7 bases. Per the germline V gene, CDR1 is SGDLS and CDR2 is YYNGEE. V lost 4 bases and J lost 0; bases outside the gene matches: 6. The CDR3 has 15 amino acids. Written as DNA, the CDR3 is TGTGCCAGCAGCCCGAGGGGAGGGTACCAAGAGACCCAGTACTTC. It codes for CASSPRGGYQETQYF.

The rearrangement uses TRBV5-1 and TRBJ1-1; 11 bases fit TRBD1. This CDR3 is built from 17 residues. V lost 2 bases to trimming and J lost 5 bases; unmatched junction nucleotides: 11. The germline gives CDR1 SGHRS, CDR2 YFSETQ. The CDR3 DNA sequence: TGCGCCAGCAGCTTCCTGCGTCTGGGGACAGGGGGGACTGAAGCTTTCTTT. Its translation is CASSFLRLGTGGTEAFF.

The J gene is TRBJ1-5, the V gene TRBV6-2 or TRBV6-3, with 11 bases identical to TRBD1. Germline CDR1 reads MNHEY; CDR2 reads SVGEGT. V lost 5 bases and J lost 3; bases outside the gene matches: 3. The length of the CDR3 is 15 residues. CDR3 in DNA: TGTGCCAGCAGTAAGGGACAGGGGGTCAATCAGCCCCAGCATTTT. This codes for CASSKGQGVNQPQHF.

This clone was detected a few times. The chain is built from TRBV2 and TRBJ1-1; D is possibly TRBD1 (6 bases). CDR3 length: 14 amino acids. The V and J ends lost 9 bases and 4 bases respectively, with 18 bases between them. Germline V gene lookup returns CDR1 SNHLY and CDR2 FYNNEI. Here the CDR3 reads CASAGVAEGTEAFF. The CDR3 coding sequence is TGTGCCAGTGCAGGGGTTGCCGAGGGCACTGAAGCTTTCTTT.

CDR3 in amino acids: CASSDRGISYEQYF. CDR3 in DNA: TGTGCCAGCAGTGACAGGGGCATCAGTTACGAGCAGTACTTC. The V gene is TRBV6-1, the J gene TRBJ2-7; D is perhaps TRBD1 (6 bases). CDR3 length equals 14 residues. The germline V gene encodes CDR1 MNHNS and CDR2 SASEGT. Trimming shortened V by 3 bases and J by 4 bases, and 13 bases separated the two germline ends.

This clone was detected a few times. The chain joins TRBV2 to TRBJ1-5; possibly TRBD1 for D (5 bases). Trimming removed 2 bases at V and 5 bases at J, with 13 bases between. Germline V CDR1 and CDR2: SNHLY, FYNNEI. CDR3 length: 15 residues. For the CDR3, the DNA is TGTGCCAGCAGTGAAAGGGGCTGGGGTGATCAGCCCCAGCATTTT. This gives the protein CASSERGWGDQPQHF.

J is TRBJ1-1 and V is TRBV5-6; D remains ambiguous. CDR3 length equals 13 residues. The V and J ends lost 6 bases and 4 bases respectively, with 13 bases between them. Germline values: CDR1 SGHDT, CDR2 YYEEEE. The CDR3 region has the DNA TGTGCCAGCACCGGAACCGGGAGCACTGAAGCTTTCTTT. This sequence encodes CASTGTGSTEAFF.

This chain uses TRBV19 with TRBJ2-6; tentatively, D is TRBD1 (6 bases). The V gene's germline CDR1 is LNHDA and CDR2 SQIVND (reference sequence). This CDR3 has 14 amino acids. The germline V and J ends were trimmed by 8 bases and 1 base, with 9 bases remaining between them. The CDR3 DNA follows: TGTGCCAGTTCCAGGGGATCTGGGGCCAACGTCCTGACTTTC. Residues: CASSRGSGANVLTF. The whole variable domain, filled in from reference TRBV19 and TRBJ2-6, reads DGGITQSPKYLFRKEGQNVTLSCEQNLNHDAMYWYRQDPGQGLRLIYYSQIVNDFQKGDIAEGYSVSREKKESFPLTVTSAQKNPTAFYLCASSRGSGANVLTFGAGSRLTVL.

V gene TRBV12-3 or TRBV12-4 combines with J gene TRBJ1-5; no firm D call. V gave up 5 bases and J gave up 0 bases, with 5 bases separating them. The CDR3 has 13 amino acids. As DNA, the CDR3 is TGTGCCAGCAGTGACTATAGCAATCAGCCCCAGCATTTT. Encoded protein: CASSDYSNQPQHF.

The CDR3 sequence is CASSRPRGQGISNYGYTF. For the CDR3, the DNA is TGTGCCAGCAGCCGGCCCCGGGGACAGGGAATCTCTAACTATGGCTACACCTTC. The V gene is TRBV7-8, the J gene TRBJ1-2; 9 bases are shared with TRBD1. With 5 bases clipped from V and 0 bases from J, the junction kept 13 bases outside the gene matches. Germline V gene data show CDR1 as SGHVS and CDR2 as FQNEAQ. The CDR3 contains 18 residues.

V and J are TRBV5-1 and TRBJ2-7; possible D gene TRBD1, 5 bases. CDR1 is SGHRS, CDR2 YFSETQ, per germline. Trimming shortened V by 2 bases and J by 7 bases, and 7 bases separated the two germline ends. The CDR3 runs to 11 residues. The CDR3 reads CASSFSGEQYF. The CDR3 bases are TGCGCCAGCAGCTTCTCAGGGGAGCAGTACTTC.

This sequence joins TRBV5-6 and TRBJ1-2; TRBD1 matches 9 bases. V lost 4 bases to trimming and J lost 8 bases; unmatched junction nucleotides: 12. Looked up from germline, CDR1 is SGHDT and CDR2 is YYEEEE. CDR3 size: 15 residues. DNA of the CDR3: TGTGCCAGCAGCCCCGGGACAGGGTCCTCGCCCGGCTACACCTTC. Translation: CASSPGTGSSPGYTF.

CDR3 sequence (DNA): TGTGCCAGCAGCCAAGAGGCGACAGGTTGGAACACTGAAGCTTTCTTT. Its translation: CASSQEATGWNTEAFF. This chain uses TRBV4-2 with TRBJ1-1; the D gene is possibly TRBD1 (6 bases). Trimming stripped 0 bases from V and 1 base from J, with 12 bases between. The CDR3 runs to 16 residues. From germline, CDR1 is LGHNA and CDR2 YNFKEQ.

This CDR3 is CASSLAPGAYEQYF. CDR3 bases: TGTGCCAGCAGCTTGGCCCCAGGGGCCTACGAGCAGTACTTC. This chain joins TRBV5-5 and TRBJ2-7; maybe TRBD1 (6 bases). V was clipped by 0 bases and J by 2 bases, with 9 bases between them. Germline-derived CDR1 and CDR2 are SGHKS and YYEKEE (reference sequence). This CDR3 is 14 amino acids long.

This clone turned up a few times. The rearrangement uses TRBV7-9 and TRBJ1-4, with D tentatively TRBD1 (5 bases). Trimming left V 1 base short and J 7 bases short, with 10 bases between. The germline V gene encodes CDR1 SEHNR and CDR2 FQNEAQ (reference sequence). This CDR3 spans 14 amino acids. CDR3 in amino acids: CASSLGGQGEKLFF. DNA for the CDR3: TGTGCCAGCAGCTTAGGGGGCCAAGGTGAAAAACTGTTTTTT. The entire variable domain, with the rest obtained from reference TRBV7-9 and TRBJ1-4, is as follows: DTGVSQNPRHKITKRGQNVTFRCDPISEHNRLYWYRQTLGQGPEFLTYFQNEAQLEKSRLLSDRFSAERPKGSFSTLEIQRTEQGDSAMYLCASSLGGQGEKLFFGSGTQLSVL.

There are a few counts of this clone. The genes are TRBV6-5 and TRBJ1-5; TRBD1 is a possible D gene (5 bases). This CDR3 is built from 16 residues. V dropped 0 bases and J dropped 5 bases, with 14 bases sitting between them. In germline, CDR1 is MNHEY, CDR2 SVGAGI. CDR3 in amino acids: CASSYSSGAGDQPQHF. DNA for the CDR3: TGTGCCAGCAGTTACTCGAGTGGGGCGGGGGATCAGCCCCAGCATTTT.

The chain is built from TRBV4-2 and TRBJ1-1; 10 nucleotides line up with TRBD1. Germline CDR1 reads LGHNA; CDR2 reads YNFKEQ. CDR3 length equals 16 residues. With V trimmed by 5 bases and J by 0 bases, 6 bases remained unmatched. CDR3 sequence: CASSERQGAMNTEAFF. The DNA for the CDR3 is TGTGCCAGCAGCGAACGACAGGGGGCGATGAACACTGAAGCTTTCTTT.

This sequence joins TRBV5-1 and TRBJ2-2; possibly TRBD2 for D (6 bases). The length of the CDR3 is 15 residues. Trimming removed 1 base from V and 2 bases from J, with 9 bases in between. CDR1 and CDR2 from the germline V gene are SGHRS and YFSETQ. Here the CDR3 reads CASSLWGENTGELFF. CDR3 nucleotide sequence: TGCGCCAGCAGCTTGTGGGGGGAAAACACCGGGGAGCTGTTTTTT.

This sequence joins TRBV3-1 (or the pseudogene TRBV3-2) and TRBJ1-1, with D uncertain. The CDR3 totals 14 residues. The germline gives CDR1 LGHDT, CDR2 YNNKEL (reference sequence). Between the trimmed V and J ends, which lost 3 bases and 1 base, there was a span of 9 bases. The CDR3 region has the DNA TGTGCCAGCAGCCAGGGCCTCAGGAACACTGAAGCTTTCTTT. Translation: CASSQGLRNTEAFF.

The rearrangement links TRBV11-2 to TRBJ1-1; no reliable D call. The CDR3 is 15 amino acids. Germline CDR1 is SGHAT and CDR2 is FQNNGV. V was shortened by 5 bases and J by 1 base, with 14 bases between the two germline ends. The CDR3 coding sequence is TGTGCCAGCAGCCCAGGAGGCCTTAGGAACACTGAAGCTTTCTTT. It specifies CASSPGGLRNTEAFF.

The chain links TRBV3-1 (or the pseudogene TRBV3-2) to TRBJ2-6, with D maybe TRBD1 (6 bases). The germline gives CDR1 LGHDT, CDR2 YNNKEL (reference sequence). CDR3 length: 17 amino acids. Trimming left V 4 bases short and J 0 bases short, with 13 bases between. The CDR3 protein is CASSPLGQPSGANVLTF. CDR3 sequence (DNA): TGTGCCAGCAGCCCCCTAGGACAGCCCTCTGGGGCCAACGTCCTGACTTTC.

The chain links TRBV27 to TRBJ1-1, with D possibly TRBD1 on 5 matching bases. V was clipped by 5 bases and J by 0 bases, with 16 bases between them. Germline values: CDR1 MNHEY, CDR2 SMNVEV (reference sequence). CDR3 length equals 16 residues. The CDR3 is CASSVQGRGVNTEAFF. CDR3 DNA sequence: TGTGCCAGCAGTGTCCAGGGAAGAGGAGTGAACACTGAAGCTTTCTTT.

This chain links TRBV19 with TRBJ1-5; D gene uncertain. The V end lost 6 bases, the J end lost 4 bases, and 22 bases lay between the germline ends. This CDR3 has 17 residues. Looked up from germline, CDR1 is LNHDA and CDR2 is SQIVND (reference sequence). CDR3: CASSLGSVGLHNQPQHF. CDR3 DNA sequence: TGTGCCAGTAGCTTGGGCAGTGTCGGACTACATAATCAGCCCCAGCATTTT.

The rearrangement joins TRBV4-2 to TRBJ2-3, with 7 bases that match TRBD2. The length of the CDR3 is 21 residues. The trim removed 0 bases at V and 2 bases at J, leaving 20 bases unmatched. Germline lookup yields CDR1 LGHNA and CDR2 YNFKEQ. The CDR3, as DNA: TGTGCCAGCAGCCAAGATCTTTTCGGCGTTTTAAGCGGGGCCCCCACAGATACGCAGTATTTT. Its protein is CASSQDLFGVLSGAPTDTQYF.

The chain has TRBV5-8 and TRBJ1-1, with a possible D match to TRBD1 (6 bases). Trimming removed 0 bases from V and 3 bases from J, with 12 bases in between. The CDR3 is 15 residues long. Germline CDR1 and CDR2: SGHTS and YDEGEE. The CDR3 loop reads CASSLATGGDTEAFF. The CDR3 DNA reads TGTGCCAGCAGCTTGGCGACAGGTGGGGACACTGAAGCTTTCTTT.

V gene TRBV19 combines with J gene TRBJ2-1; tentative D call: TRBD1 (6 bases). Trimming took 5 bases from V and 0 from J, leaving 14 bases between them. The CDR3 is 16 residues long. Germline V gene sequence: CDR1 LNHDA, CDR2 SQIVND (reference sequence). CDR3 nucleotides: TGTGCCAGTAGTTTCGGGACATTTAGCTCCTACAATGAGCAGTTCTTC. Its translation is CASSFGTFSSYNEQFF.

This clone showed up just once. The gene calls are TRBV5-1 and TRBJ2-2; 7 bases line up with TRBD1. V gave up 3 bases and J gave up 6 bases; unmatched junction bases: 5. Per germline, CDR1 SGHRS and CDR2 YFSETQ. The CDR3 runs 14 residues. CDR3 sequence (DNA): TGCGCCAGCAGCTCAAATCAGGGGGCCGGGGAGCTGTTTTTT. Translating gives CASSSNQGAGELFF.

The gene calls are TRBV5-4 and TRBJ1-2, with a possible D match to TRBD1 (6 bases). This CDR3 spans 15 amino acids. CDR1 SGHNT and CDR2 YYREEE come from the germline V gene (reference sequence). The germline V and J ends were trimmed by 0 bases and 5 bases, with 14 bases remaining between them. This chain's CDR3 is CASSLAGTGNYGYTF. CDR3 in DNA: TGTGCCAGCAGCTTGGCCGGCACAGGGAATTATGGCTACACCTTC.

The chain is built from TRBV27 and TRBJ2-7; 7 bases fit TRBD1. V lost 6 bases and J lost 2; bases outside the gene matches: 7. Germline V gives CDR1 MNHEY, CDR2 SMNVEV (reference sequence). The length of the CDR3 is 14 residues. The CDR3 sequence is CASRGTVTTYEQYF. In DNA, the CDR3 is TGTGCCAGCAGGGGGACAGTGACAACCTACGAGCAGTACTTC.

The chain recombines TRBV12-3 or TRBV12-4 with TRBJ1-5; D remains ambiguous. Trimming left V 7 bases short and J 4 bases short, with 11 bases between. The CDR3 length is 13 residues. The CDR3 reads CASNLSGNQPQHF. In DNA, the CDR3 is TGTGCCAGCAACCTCTCGGGAAATCAGCCCCAGCATTTT.